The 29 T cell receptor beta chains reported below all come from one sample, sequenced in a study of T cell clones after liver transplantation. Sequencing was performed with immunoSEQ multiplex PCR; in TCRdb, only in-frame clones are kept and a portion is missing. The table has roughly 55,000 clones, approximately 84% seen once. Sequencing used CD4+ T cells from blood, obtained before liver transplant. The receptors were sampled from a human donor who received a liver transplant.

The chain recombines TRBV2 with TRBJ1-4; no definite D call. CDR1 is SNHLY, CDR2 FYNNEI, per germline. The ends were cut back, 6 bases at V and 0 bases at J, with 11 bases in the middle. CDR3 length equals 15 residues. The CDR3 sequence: CASSGRRTTNEKLFF. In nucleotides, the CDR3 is TGTGCCAGCAGCGGCCGAAGGACAACTAATGAAAAACTGTTTTTT.

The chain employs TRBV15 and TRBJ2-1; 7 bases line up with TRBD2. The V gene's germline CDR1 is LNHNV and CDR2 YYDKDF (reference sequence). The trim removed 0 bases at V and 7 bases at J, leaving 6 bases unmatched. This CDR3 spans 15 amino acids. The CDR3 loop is CATSRDGGFRNEQFF. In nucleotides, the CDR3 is TGTGCCACCAGCAGAGACGGGGGGTTTAGGAATGAGCAGTTCTTC.

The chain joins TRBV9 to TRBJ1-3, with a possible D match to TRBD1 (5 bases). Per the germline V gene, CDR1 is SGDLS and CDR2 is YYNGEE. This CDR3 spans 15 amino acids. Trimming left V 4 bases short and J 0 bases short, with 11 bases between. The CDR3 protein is CASSRGGNSGNTIYF. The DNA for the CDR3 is TGTGCCAGCAGCCGCGGGGGGAACTCTGGAAACACCATATATTTT.

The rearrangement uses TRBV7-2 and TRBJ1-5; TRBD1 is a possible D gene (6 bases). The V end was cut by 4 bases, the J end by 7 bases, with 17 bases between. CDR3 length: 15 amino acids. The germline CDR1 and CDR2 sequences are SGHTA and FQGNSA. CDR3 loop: CASSSQGTYFQPQHF. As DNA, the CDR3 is TGTGCCAGCAGCTCGCAAGGGACATACTTCCAGCCCCAGCATTTT.

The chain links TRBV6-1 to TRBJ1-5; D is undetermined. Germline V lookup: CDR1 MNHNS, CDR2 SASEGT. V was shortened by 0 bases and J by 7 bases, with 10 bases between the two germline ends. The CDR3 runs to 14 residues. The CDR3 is CASSEARGAQPQHF. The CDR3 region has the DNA TGTGCCAGCAGTGAAGCGCGGGGAGCACAGCCCCAGCATTTT.

CDR3 nucleotides: TGCGCCAGCAGCCCATTACAGGGGGGCAACACTGAAGCTTTCTTT. The encoded protein is CASSPLQGGNTEAFF. The V call is TRBV5-1, the J call TRBJ1-1; 8 bases are shared with TRBD1. Trimming took 4 bases from V and 2 from J; bases not matched to a gene: 7. The CDR3 covers 15 residues. Germline V lookup: CDR1 SGHRS, CDR2 YFSETQ.

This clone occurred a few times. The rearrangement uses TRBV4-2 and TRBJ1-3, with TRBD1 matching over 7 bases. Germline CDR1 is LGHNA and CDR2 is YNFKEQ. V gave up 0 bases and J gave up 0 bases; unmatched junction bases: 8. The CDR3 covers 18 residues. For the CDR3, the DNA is TGTGCCAGCAGCCAAGAAGGGCCAGGGACAGCCTCTGGAAACACCATATATTTT. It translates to CASSQEGPGTASGNTIYF.

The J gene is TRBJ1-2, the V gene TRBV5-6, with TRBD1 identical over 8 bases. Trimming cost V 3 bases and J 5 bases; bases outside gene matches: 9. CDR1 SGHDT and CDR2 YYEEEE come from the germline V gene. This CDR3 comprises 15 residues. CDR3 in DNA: TGTGCCAGCAGCTCTATAGACAGGGGCGAATATGGCTACACCTTC. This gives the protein CASSSIDRGEYGYTF.

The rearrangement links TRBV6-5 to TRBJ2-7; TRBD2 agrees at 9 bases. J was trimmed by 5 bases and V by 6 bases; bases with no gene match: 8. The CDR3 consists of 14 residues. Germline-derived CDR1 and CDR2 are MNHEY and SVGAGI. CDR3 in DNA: TGTGCCAGCAGCCCTGGGACTAGCTACCACGAGCAGTACTTC. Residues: CASSPGTSYHEQYF.

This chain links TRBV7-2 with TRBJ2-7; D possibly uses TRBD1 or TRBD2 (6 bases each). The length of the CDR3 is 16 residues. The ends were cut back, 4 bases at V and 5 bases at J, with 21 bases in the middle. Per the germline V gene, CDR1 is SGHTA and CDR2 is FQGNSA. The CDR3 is CASSSSRLRGRDEQYF. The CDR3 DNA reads TGTGCCAGCAGCTCCTCGAGATTACGGGGGCGGGACGAGCAGTACTTC.

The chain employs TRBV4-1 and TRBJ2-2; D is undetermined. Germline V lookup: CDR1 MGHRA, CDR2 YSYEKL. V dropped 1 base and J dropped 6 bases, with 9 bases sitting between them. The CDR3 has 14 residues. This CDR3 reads CASSQADRAGELFF. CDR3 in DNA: TGCGCCAGCAGCCAAGCGGATCGGGCCGGGGAGCTGTTTTTT.

The chain's CDR3 is CASSQVWFYGTSGSNEQYF. CDR3 coding DNA: TGTGCCAGCAGCCAAGTTTGGTTCTACGGGACTAGCGGGAGCAACGAGCAGTACTTC. This chain links TRBV4-2 with TRBJ2-7, with 14 nucleotides matching TRBD2. The V segment lost 1 base and the J segment 5 bases; nucleotides outside the gene matches: 13. The germline V gene encodes CDR1 LGHNA and CDR2 YNFKEQ. The length of the CDR3 is 19 residues.

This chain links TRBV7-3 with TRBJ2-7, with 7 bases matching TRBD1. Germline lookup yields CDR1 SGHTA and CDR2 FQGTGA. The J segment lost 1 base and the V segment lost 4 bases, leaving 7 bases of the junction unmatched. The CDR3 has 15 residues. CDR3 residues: CASSSYPGQSYEQYF. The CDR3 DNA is TGTGCCAGCAGCTCCTACCCGGGACAGTCCTACGAGCAGTACTTC.

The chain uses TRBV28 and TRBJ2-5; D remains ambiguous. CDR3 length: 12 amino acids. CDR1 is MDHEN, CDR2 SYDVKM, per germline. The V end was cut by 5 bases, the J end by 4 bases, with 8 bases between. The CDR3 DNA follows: TGTGCCAGCAGTACCCGGCCAGAGACCCAGTACTTC. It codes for CASSTRPETQYF. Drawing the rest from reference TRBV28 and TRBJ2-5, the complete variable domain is DVKVTQSSRYLVKRTGEKVFLECVQDMDHENMFWYRQDPGLGLRLIYFSYDVKMKEKGDIPEGYSVSREKKERFSLILESASTNQTSMYLCASSTRPETQYFGPGTRLLVL.

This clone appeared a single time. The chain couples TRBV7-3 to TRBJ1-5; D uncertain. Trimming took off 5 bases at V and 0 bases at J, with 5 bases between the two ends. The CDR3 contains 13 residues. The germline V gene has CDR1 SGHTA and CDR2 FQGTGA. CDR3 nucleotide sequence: TGTGCCAGCAGCAAAGATAGCAATCAGCCCCAGCATTTT. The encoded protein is CASSKDSNQPQHF.

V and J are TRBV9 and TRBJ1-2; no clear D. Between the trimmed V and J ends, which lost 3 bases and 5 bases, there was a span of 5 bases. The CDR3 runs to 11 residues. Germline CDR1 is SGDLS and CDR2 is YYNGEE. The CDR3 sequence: CASSAEYGYTF. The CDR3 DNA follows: TGTGCCAGCAGCGCCGAGTATGGCTACACCTTC.

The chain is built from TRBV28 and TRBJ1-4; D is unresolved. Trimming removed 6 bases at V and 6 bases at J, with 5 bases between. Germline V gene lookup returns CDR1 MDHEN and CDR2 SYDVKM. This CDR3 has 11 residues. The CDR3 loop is CASSRHEKLFF. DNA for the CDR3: TGTGCCAGCAGCCGACATGAAAAACTGTTTTTT.

In DNA, the CDR3 is TGTGCCAGCAGCCTAGCGGGGAGCGATGAGCAGTTCTTC. It codes for CASSLAGSDEQFF. J is TRBJ2-1 and V is TRBV11-2, with 9 positions matching TRBD2. This CDR3 contains 13 residues. V dropped 5 bases and J dropped 8; count of bases not matched to a gene: 4. The germline gives CDR1 SGHAT, CDR2 FQNNGV. Full variable domain (rest looked up from reference TRBV11-2 and TRBJ2-1): EAGVAQSPRYKIIEKRQSVAFWCNPISGHATLYWYQQILGQGPKLLIQFQNNGVVDDSQLPKDRFSAERLKGVDSTLKIQPAKLEDSAVYLCASSLAGSDEQFFGPGTRLTVL.

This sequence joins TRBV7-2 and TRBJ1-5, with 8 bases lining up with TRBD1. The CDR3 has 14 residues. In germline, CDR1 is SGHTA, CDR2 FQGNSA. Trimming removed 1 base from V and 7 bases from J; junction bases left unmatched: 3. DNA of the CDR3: TGTGCCAGCAGCTTAGGGGGGACAGGACAGCCCCAGCATTTT. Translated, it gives CASSLGGTGQPQHF.

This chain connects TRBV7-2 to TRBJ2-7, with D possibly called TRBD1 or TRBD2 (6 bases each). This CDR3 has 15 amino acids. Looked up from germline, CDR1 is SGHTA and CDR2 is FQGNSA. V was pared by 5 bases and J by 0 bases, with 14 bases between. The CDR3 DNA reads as TGTGCCAGCAGCACCGAGGGGGGAGTCTCCTACGAGCAGTACTTC. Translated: CASSTEGGVSYEQYF.

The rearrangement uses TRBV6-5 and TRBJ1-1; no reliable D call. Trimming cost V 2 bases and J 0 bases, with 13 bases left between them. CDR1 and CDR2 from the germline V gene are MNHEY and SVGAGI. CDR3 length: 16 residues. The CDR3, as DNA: TGTGCCAGCAGTTACAGGCCAGTCGACATGAACACTGAAGCTTTCTTT. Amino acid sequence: CASSYRPVDMNTEAFF.

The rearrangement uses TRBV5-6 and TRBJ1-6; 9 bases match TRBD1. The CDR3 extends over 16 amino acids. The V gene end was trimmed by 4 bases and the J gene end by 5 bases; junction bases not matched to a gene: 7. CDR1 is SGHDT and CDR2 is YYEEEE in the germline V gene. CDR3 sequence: CASSDGTGRHNSPLHF. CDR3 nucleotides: TGTGCCAGCAGCGACGGGACAGGGAGACATAATTCACCCCTCCACTTT.

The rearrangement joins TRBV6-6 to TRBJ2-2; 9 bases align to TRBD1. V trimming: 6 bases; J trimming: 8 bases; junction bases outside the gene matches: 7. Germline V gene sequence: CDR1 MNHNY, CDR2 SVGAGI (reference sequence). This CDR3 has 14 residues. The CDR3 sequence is CASRKQGALGELFF. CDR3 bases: TGTGCCAGCAGAAAACAGGGGGCGCTGGGGGAGCTGTTTTTT.

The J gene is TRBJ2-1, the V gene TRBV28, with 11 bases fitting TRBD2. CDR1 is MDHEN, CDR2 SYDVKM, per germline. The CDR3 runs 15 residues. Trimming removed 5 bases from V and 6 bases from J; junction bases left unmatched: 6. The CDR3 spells CASSVTSGGLNEQFF. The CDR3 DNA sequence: TGTGCCAGCAGTGTTACTAGCGGGGGCCTCAATGAGCAGTTCTTC. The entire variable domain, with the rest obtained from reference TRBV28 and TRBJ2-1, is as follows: DVKVTQSSRYLVKRTGEKVFLECVQDMDHENMFWYRQDPGLGLRLIYFSYDVKMKEKGDIPEGYSVSREKKERFSLILESASTNQTSMYLCASSVTSGGLNEQFFGPGTRLTVL.

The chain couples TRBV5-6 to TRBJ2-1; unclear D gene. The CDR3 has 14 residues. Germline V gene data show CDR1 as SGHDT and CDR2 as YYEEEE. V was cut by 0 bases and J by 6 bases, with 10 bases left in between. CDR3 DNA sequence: TGTGCCAGCAGCTTGGTGTTGCTGACCAATGAGCAGTTCTTC. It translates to CASSLVLLTNEQFF.

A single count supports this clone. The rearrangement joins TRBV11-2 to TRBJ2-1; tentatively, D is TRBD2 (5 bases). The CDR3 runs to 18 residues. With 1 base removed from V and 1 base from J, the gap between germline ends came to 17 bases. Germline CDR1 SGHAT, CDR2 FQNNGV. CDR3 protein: CASSLGATTYRSYNEQFF. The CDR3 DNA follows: TGTGCCAGCAGCTTAGGGGCGACTACCTACCGTTCCTACAATGAGCAGTTCTTC. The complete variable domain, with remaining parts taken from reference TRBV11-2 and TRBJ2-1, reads EAGVAQSPRYKIIEKRQSVAFWCNPISGHATLYWYQQILGQGPKLLIQFQNNGVVDDSQLPKDRFSAERLKGVDSTLKIQPAKLEDSAVYLCASSLGATTYRSYNEQFFGPGTRLTVL.

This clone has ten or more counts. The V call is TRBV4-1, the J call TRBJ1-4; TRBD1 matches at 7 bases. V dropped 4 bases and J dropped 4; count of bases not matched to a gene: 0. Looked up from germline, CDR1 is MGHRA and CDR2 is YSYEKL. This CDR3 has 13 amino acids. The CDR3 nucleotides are TGCGCCAGCAGCCGGGACAGTAATGAAAAACTGTTTTTT. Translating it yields CASSRDSNEKLFF.

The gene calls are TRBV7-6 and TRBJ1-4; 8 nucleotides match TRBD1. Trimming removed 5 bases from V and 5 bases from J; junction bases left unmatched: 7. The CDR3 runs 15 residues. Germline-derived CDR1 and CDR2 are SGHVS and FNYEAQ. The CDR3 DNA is TGTGCCAGCAGCCTCCTCGGGACAGGAAATGAAAAACTGTTTTTT. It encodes CASSLLGTGNEKLFF. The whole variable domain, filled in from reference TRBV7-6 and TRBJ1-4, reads GAGVSQSPRYKVTKRGQDVALRCDPISGHVSLYWYRQALGQGPEFLTYFNYEAQQDKSGLPNDRFSAERPEGSISTLTIQRTEQRDSAMYRCASSLLGTGNEKLFFGSGTQLSVL.

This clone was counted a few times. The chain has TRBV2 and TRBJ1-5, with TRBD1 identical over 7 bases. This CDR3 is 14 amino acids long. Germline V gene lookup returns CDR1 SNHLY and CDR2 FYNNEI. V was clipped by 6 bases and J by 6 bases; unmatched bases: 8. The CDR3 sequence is CASSMSGGGQPQHF. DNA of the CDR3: TGTGCCAGCAGCATGTCAGGGGGTGGTCAGCCCCAGCATTTT.